This passage covers 3 T cell receptor beta chains from one sample sequenced in a study of Graves' ophthalmopathy and Graves' hyperthyroidism. Beta-chain TCR CDR3 regions were amplified from RNA transcripts. HTBI primers were used in a first-round RT-PCR, which preceded a second-round multiplex PCR. TCRdb used MiXCR to reprocess the multiplex PCR reads, holding one entry per CDR3 protein. The table records about 620,000 distinct CDR3 sequences, roughly 20% of them present only once. Sequencing input: peripheral blood. The source is a woman younger than 30 with stable Graves' hyperthyroidism. Some clones in this sample may be carry-over from other donors' samples.

This clonotype was counted ten times or more. The chain has TRBV28 and TRBJ2-7; D is ambiguous. The CDR3 loop spans 14 amino acids. V was clipped by 6 bases and J by 0 bases, with 12 bases between them. Looked up from germline, CDR1 is MDHEN and CDR2 is SYDVKM. CDR3 protein: CASRGDLSSYEQYF. For the CDR3, the DNA is TGTGCCAGCAGAGGAGATTTGAGCTCCTACGAGCAGTACTTC. The full variable domain, in which reference TRBV28 and TRBJ2-7 provide the parts outside the CDR3, is DVKVTQSSRYLVKRTGEKVFLECVQDMDHENMFWYRQDPGLGLRLIYFSYDVKMKEKGDIPEGYSVSREKKERFSLILESASTNQTSMYLCASRGDLSSYEQYFGPGTRLTVT.

This clonotype has ten or more counts. This sequence joins TRBV18 and TRBJ2-5; D possibly corresponds to TRBD1 (6 bases). Trimming shortened V by 3 bases and J by 5 bases, and 13 bases separated the two germline ends. The CDR3 loop spans 14 amino acids. Germline assignment: CDR1 KGHSH and CDR2 LQKENI. The CDR3 spells CASSPIGGYETQYF. Here the CDR3 DNA reads TGTGCCAGCTCACCGATTGGGGGCTATGAGACCCAGTACTTC.

The sample holds many counts of this clonotype. J is TRBJ2-7 and V is TRBV11-3; unclear D gene. Trimming pared 0 bases from V and 3 bases from J, leaving 9 bases between. In germline, CDR1 is SGHNT, CDR2 YENEEA. The CDR3 is made up of 14 amino acids. In DNA form, the CDR3 reads TGTGCCAGCAGCTTAGACCGGAGCGACTACGAGCAGTACTTC. Translating it yields CASSLDRSDYEQYF. Together with reference TRBV11-3 and TRBJ2-7, the CDR3 gives the full variable domain: EAGVVQSPRYKIIEKKQPVAFWCNPISGHNTLYWYLQNLGQGPELLIRYENEEAVDDSQLPKDRFSAERLKGVDSTLKIQPAELGDSAVYLCASSLDRSDYEQYFGPGTRLTVT.